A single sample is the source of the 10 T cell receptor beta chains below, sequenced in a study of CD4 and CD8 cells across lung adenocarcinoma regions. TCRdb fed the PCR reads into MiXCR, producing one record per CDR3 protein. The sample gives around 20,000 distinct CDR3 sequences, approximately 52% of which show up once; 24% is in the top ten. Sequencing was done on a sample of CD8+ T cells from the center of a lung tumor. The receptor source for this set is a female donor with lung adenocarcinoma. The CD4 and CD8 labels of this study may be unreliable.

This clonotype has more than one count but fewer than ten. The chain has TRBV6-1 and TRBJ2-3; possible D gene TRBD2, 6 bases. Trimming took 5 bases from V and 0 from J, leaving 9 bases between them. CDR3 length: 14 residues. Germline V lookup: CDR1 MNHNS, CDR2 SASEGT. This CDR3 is CASSLASSTDTQYF. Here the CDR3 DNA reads TGTGCCAGCAGTCTAGCGTCTAGCACAGATACGCAGTATTTT.

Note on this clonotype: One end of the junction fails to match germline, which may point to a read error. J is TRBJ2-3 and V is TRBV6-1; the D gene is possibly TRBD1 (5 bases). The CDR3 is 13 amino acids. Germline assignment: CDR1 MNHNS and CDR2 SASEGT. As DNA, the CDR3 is TGTGCGGTGGGGCTGTGGGTAACAGACATGCAGTATTTC. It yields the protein CAVGLWVTDMQYF.

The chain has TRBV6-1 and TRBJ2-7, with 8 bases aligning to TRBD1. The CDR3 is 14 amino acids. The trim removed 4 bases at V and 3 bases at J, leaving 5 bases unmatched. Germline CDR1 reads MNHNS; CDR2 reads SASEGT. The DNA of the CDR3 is TGTGCCAGCAGTGTCCGACAGGGGCGCTACGAGCAGTACTTC. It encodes CASSVRQGRYEQYF.

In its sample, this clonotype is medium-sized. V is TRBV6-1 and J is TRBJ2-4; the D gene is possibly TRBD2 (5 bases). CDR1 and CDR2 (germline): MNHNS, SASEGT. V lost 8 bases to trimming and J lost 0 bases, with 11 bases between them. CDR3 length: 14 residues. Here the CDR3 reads CASLDGIAKNIQYF. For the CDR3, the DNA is TGTGCCAGCTTGGACGGGATAGCCAAAAACATTCAGTACTTC.

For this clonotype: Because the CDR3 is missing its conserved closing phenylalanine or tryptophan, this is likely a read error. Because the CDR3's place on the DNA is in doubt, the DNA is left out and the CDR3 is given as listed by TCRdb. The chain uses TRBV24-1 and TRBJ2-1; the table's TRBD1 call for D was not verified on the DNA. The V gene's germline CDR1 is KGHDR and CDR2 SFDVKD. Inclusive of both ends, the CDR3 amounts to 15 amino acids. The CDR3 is CATTPGSFSKFFLEA.

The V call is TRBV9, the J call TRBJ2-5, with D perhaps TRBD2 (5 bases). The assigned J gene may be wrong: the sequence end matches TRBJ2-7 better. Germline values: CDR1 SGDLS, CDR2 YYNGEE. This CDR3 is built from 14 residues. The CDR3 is CASSVAPGYNEQYF. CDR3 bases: TGTGCCAGCAGCGTAGCGCCGGGGTATAACGAGCAGTACTTC.

The CDR3 region is CARGLGAEGIQYF. The CDR3 DNA sequence: TGCGCCAGGGGGCTGGGAGCCGAGGGCATTCAGTACTTC. The chain has TRBV10-2 and TRBJ2-4; D is tentatively TRBD1 or TRBD2 (5 bases each). Trimming removed 9 bases from V and 9 bases from J, with 18 bases in between. The CDR3 extends over 13 amino acids. The V gene's germline CDR1 is WSHSY and CDR2 SAAADI.

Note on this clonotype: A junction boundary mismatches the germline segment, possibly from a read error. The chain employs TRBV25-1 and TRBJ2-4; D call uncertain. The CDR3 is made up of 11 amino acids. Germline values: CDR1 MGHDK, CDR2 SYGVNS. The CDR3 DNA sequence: TGTGCCAGCAGTAACCAAAACATCCAGTACTTC. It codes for CASSNQNIQYF. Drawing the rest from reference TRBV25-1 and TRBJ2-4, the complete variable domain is EADIYQTPRYLVIGTGKKITLECSQTMGHDKMYWYQQDPGMELHLIHYSYGVNSTEKGDLSSESTVSRIRTEHFPLTLESARPSHTSQYLCASSNQNIQYFGAGTRLSVL.

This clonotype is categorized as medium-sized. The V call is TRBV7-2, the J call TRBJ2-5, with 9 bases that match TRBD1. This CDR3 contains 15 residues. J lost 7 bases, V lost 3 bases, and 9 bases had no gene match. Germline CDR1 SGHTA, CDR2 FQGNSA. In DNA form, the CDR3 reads TGTGCCAGCAGCTTTGGGGACAGGGAGATCGGGACCCAGTACTTC. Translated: CASSFGDREIGTQYF.

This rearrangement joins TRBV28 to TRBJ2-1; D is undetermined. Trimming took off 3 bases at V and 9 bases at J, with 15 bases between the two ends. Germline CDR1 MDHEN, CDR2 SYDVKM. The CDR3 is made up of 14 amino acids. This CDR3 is CASSLGGLGGEQFF. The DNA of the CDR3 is TGTGCCAGCAGTTTGGGTGGATTGGGTGGTGAGCAGTTCTTC.